The clone carrying this T cell receptor (beta chain) has only a few counts. As yet, its antigen is unknown. One junction end does not reproduce the germline sequence, and a read error may be involved. The sample originates from a study of T cells after yellow fever vaccination. General study findings and limits: A weaker secondary response peaked on day 5, the primary on day 15. Reappearing after the booster were most of the clones from primary vaccination (96% CD4, 70% to 90% CD8).

CDR3 length equals 14 residues. The V gene's germline CDR1 is MGHDK and CDR2 SYGVNS. Universal primer sites and UMIs were introduced during 5'RACE template-switching synthesis of TCR cDNA. MiXCR, run by TCRdb on the 5' RACE reads, gives a single entry per CDR3 protein. The data show about 330,000 distinct CDR3 sequences, with roughly 4% seen just once and around 25% held by the top ten. J is TRBJ2-3 and V is TRBV25-1, with D maybe TRBD2 (6 bases). Sample: PBMCs, taken 5 days after the yellow fever booster vaccination. This clonotype was obtained from a man younger than 30 who received the YFV17D yellow fever vaccine. The CDR3 DNA follows: TGTGCCAGCAGTTTTAGCGGAACCACATATACGCAGTATTTT. This encodes CASSFSGTTYTQYF.